This T cell receptor (beta chain) was sequenced in a study of T cells in Graves' hyperthyroidism and ophthalmopathy. CDR1 LNHNV and CDR2 YYDKDF come from the germline V gene (reference sequence). V lost 1 base to trimming and J lost 7 bases, with 10 bases between them. CDR3 length: 13 amino acids. The investigators amplified TCR beta CDR3 regions from RNA transcripts. Researchers ran a first-round RT-PCR on the TCR CDR3 using the HTBI primer set. One entry per CDR3 protein results from TCRdb running MiXCR on the multiplex PCR reads. The repertoire holds over 45,000 distinct CDR3 sequences, 48% seen once, with roughly 9.1% in the top ten. Exclusion criteria comprised uncontrolled infection, other autoimmune disease, pregnancy or lactation.

Sequenced sample: blood. J is TRBJ2-5 and V is TRBV15, with D possibly being TRBD2 (5 bases). The TCR comes from a woman in her forties or fifties with Graves' ophthalmopathy. The CDR3 DNA reads as TGTGCCACCAGCAGAGGGGAGACAATGACCCAGTACTTC. Its protein is CATSRGETMTQYF.